This T cell receptor (beta chain) derives from a study of blood T cell repertoires in COVID-19. The wider study: Samples representing acute and convalescent COVID-19 were sourced from the United States, Italy and Spain.

The protocol was immunoSEQ multiplex PCR, while the TCRdb copy is restricted to in-frame clones and leaves out a portion. The sample holds fewer than 200,000 clones, around 72% seen once. The CDR3 loop spans 14 amino acids. Between the trimmed V and J ends, which lost 4 bases and 4 bases, there was a span of 14 bases. CDR1 is SGHTA and CDR2 is FQGNSA in the germline V gene. The sample was peripheral blood. This clonotype originated in a woman older than 75 with acute or convalescent COVID-19. This rearrangement joins TRBV7-2 to TRBJ2-7; no firm D call. Written as DNA, the CDR3 is TGTGCCAGCAGCTCGAACCTAGTGAATTACGAGCAGTACTTC. Its translation is CASSSNLVNYEQYF.